This T cell receptor beta chain derives from a study of blood T cell repertoires in COVID-19. Study in general: Sources were T cells, B-cell-depleted T cells, or PBMCs; the material itself was cDNA or gDNA.

In germline, CDR1 is MDHEN, CDR2 SYDVKM. The CDR3 spans 13 residues. Trimming took off 3 bases at V and 7 bases at J, with 7 bases between the two ends. Generated by immunoSEQ multiplex PCR, the TCRdb table keeps only in-frame clones and is missing some. The sample lists some 66,000 clones, approximately 80% occurring once. The source of this sequence is a woman older than 75 with acute or convalescent COVID-19. This sequence joins TRBV28 and TRBJ1-6; D ambiguous. Sequencing used peripheral blood. CDR3 in DNA: TGTGCCAGCAGTTTGAACGGGAATTCACCCCTCCACTTT. It encodes CASSLNGNSPLHF.